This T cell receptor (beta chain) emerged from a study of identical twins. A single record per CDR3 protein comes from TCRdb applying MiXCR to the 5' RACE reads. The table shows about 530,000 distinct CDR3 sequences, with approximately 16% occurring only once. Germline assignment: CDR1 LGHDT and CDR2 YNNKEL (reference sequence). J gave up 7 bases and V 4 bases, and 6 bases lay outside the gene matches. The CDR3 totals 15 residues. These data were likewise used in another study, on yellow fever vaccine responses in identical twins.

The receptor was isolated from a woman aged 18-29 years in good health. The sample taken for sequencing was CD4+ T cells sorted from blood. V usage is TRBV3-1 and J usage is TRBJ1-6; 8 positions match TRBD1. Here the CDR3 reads CASSLRRQGNSPLHF. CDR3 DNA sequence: TGTGCCAGCAGCCTAAGGCGACAGGGGAATTCACCCCTCCACTTT.